This T cell receptor beta chain was identified during a study of OX40 agonist ivuxolimab in advanced cancers. V was clipped by 0 bases and J by 3 bases, with 11 bases between them. The CDR3 sequence is 16 residues long. CDR1 is MGHRA, CDR2 YSYEKL, per germline. Clones were read by immunoSEQ multiplex PCR, and TCRdb kept only the in-frame ones, dropping some. The sample records around 40,000 clones, around 87% being singletons. Patients were ruled out by autoimmune disease history or systemic immunosuppression. This specimen consisted of CD4+ or CD8+ T cells sorted from blood, obtained in a trial of the OX40 agonist ivuxolimab. This sequence originates from an adult with an advanced solid tumor such as melanoma, head and neck, liver or kidney cancer. This chain joins TRBV4-1 and TRBJ1-4; D is possibly TRBD1 (5 bases). CDR3 in amino acids: CASSQDSGTPNEKLFF. CDR3 nucleotide sequence: TGCGCCAGCAGCCAAGATTCAGGGACTCCTAATGAAAAACTGTTTTTT.